These 22 T cell receptor beta chains originate from one sample sequenced in a study of spatial heterogeneity in lung cancer. MiXCR was run by TCRdb on the 5' RACE reads, yielding one entry per CDR3 protein. This sample carries more than 65,000 distinct CDR3 sequences, around 7.8% of them seen once, and the ten largest clones take under 8%. Time point specified: sample taken at primary tumor resection. The sample consisted of PBMCs, taken at surgery. The receptors derive from a male donor with early-stage non-small cell lung cancer.

This clonotype has ten or more counts. The rearrangement links TRBV11-2 to TRBJ2-1; D perhaps matches TRBD2 (6 bases). The CDR3 runs 15 residues. The V gene's germline CDR1 is SGHAT and CDR2 FQNNGV. Trimming stripped 5 bases from V and 0 bases from J, with 11 bases between. The DNA of the CDR3 is TGTGCCAGCAGCCCGGAGCGGGTCTCCTACAATGAGCAGTTCTTC. Protein: CASSPERVSYNEQFF.

This clonotype was recorded a few times. This sequence joins TRBV7-2 and TRBJ1-6, with a tentative D call TRBD1 (6 bases). V lost 2 bases and J lost 9, with 14 bases in between. The CDR3 totals 15 residues. Germline V gene data show CDR1 as SGHTA and CDR2 as FQGNSA. The CDR3 DNA sequence: TGTGCCAGCAGCTTATCTCAGGGGCGAGGTTCACCCCTCCACTTT. This gives the protein CASSLSQGRGSPLHF.

The gene calls are TRBV5-1 and TRBJ2-7; no reliable D call. CDR1 is SGHRS and CDR2 is YFSETQ in the germline V gene. The CDR3 loop spans 15 amino acids. V was trimmed by 0 bases and J by 2 bases, leaving 12 bases between them. The CDR3 bases are TGCGCCAGCAGCTTGGATGGCAGCATTACCTACGAGCAGTACTTC. Translating gives CASSLDGSITYEQYF.

This chain connects TRBV2 to TRBJ1-1; D gene unclear. Germline values: CDR1 SNHLY, CDR2 FYNNEI. The CDR3 contains 11 residues. Trimming shortened V by 6 bases and J by 3 bases, and 5 bases separated the two germline ends. The CDR3 loop reads CASRYYTEAFF. DNA for the CDR3: TGTGCCAGCAGATACTACACTGAAGCTTTCTTT.

With regard to this clonotype: This could be a read error, since a much larger clone is one nucleotide away. The chain has TRBV14 and TRBJ1-1; D ambiguous. The CDR3 runs to 13 residues. Germline V gene lookup returns CDR1 SGHDN and CDR2 FVKESK. The CDR3: CASNQGLNTEAFF. CDR3 sequence (DNA): TGTGCCAGCAACCAAGGCTTGAACACTGAAGCTTTCTTT.

The chain joins TRBV28 to TRBJ1-2; D is ambiguous. This CDR3 is built from 13 residues. V was pared by 7 bases and J by 9 bases, with 18 bases between. Germline V gene lookup returns CDR1 MDHEN and CDR2 SYDVKM. The CDR3 sequence: CASTLGFPPRYTF. CDR3 DNA: TGTGCCAGCACCCTGGGGTTTCCCCCTCGCTACACCTTC.

This clonotype has only a few counts. J is TRBJ2-7 and V is TRBV6-5, with D tentatively TRBD2 (5 bases). This CDR3 has 11 amino acids. The V gene's germline CDR1 is MNHEY and CDR2 SVGAGI. This CDR3 is CVTAVRDEQYF. In DNA, the CDR3 is TGTGTCACAGCGGTGCGGGACGAGCAGTACTTC.

A remark on this clonotype: One base away lies a much larger clone, so this may be a sequencing read error. J is TRBJ1-6 and V is TRBV28; 8 bases align to TRBD1. V dropped 3 bases and J dropped 8; count of bases not matched to a gene: 3. The germline V gene has CDR1 MDHEN and CDR2 SYDVKM. There are 14 residues in the CDR3. For the CDR3, the DNA is TGTGCCAGCAGTTTCCGGACAGGGTATTCACCCCTCCACTTT. This translates into CASSFRTGYSPLHF.

This clonotype was seen repeatedly, ten times or more. V and J are TRBV7-9 and TRBJ1-5; TRBD1 is a possible D gene (5 bases). The germline V gene has CDR1 SEHNR and CDR2 FQNEAQ (reference sequence). V lost 5 bases, J lost 3 bases, and 14 bases lay in between. There are 15 residues in the CDR3. The CDR3 reads CASSGGRADNQPQHF. The DNA for the CDR3 is TGTGCCAGCAGCGGGGGTCGGGCAGACAATCAGCCCCAGCATTTT.

V and J are TRBV7-2 and TRBJ2-7, with D maybe TRBD1 (5 bases). Germline lookup yields CDR1 SGHTA and CDR2 FQGNSA. V gave up 4 bases and J gave up 2 bases, with 15 bases separating them. This CDR3 has 15 amino acids. The CDR3 loop reads CASSYQGNQAYEQYF. CDR3 DNA sequence: TGTGCCAGCAGCTATCAGGGAAATCAGGCCTACGAGCAGTACTTC.

This clonotype was seen repeatedly, ten times or more. The chain recombines TRBV4-3 with TRBJ2-7; 8 nucleotides agree with TRBD2. Trimming took 0 bases from V and 2 from J; bases not matched to a gene: 6. CDR1 and CDR2 from the germline V gene are LGHNA and YSLEER. The length of the CDR3 is 16 residues. The CDR3 DNA reads TGCGCCAGCAGCCAAGATCGGGGTAGCGGGGCCTACGAGCAGTACTTC. This encodes CASSQDRGSGAYEQYF.

The genes are TRBV5-5 and TRBJ1-2; weak D call: TRBD1 (6 bases). The CDR3 totals 12 residues. With 1 base removed from V and 6 bases from J, the gap between germline ends came to 7 bases. CDR1 SGHKS and CDR2 YYEKEE come from the germline V gene (reference sequence). CDR3 in amino acids: CASSLTGNGYTF. The CDR3 DNA is TGTGCCAGCAGCTTGACAGGGAATGGCTACACCTTC.

About this clonotype itself: The CDR3 does not close with the conserved phenylalanine or tryptophan, likely indicating a read error. This chain joins TRBV4-1 and TRBJ2-1; D is uncertain. CDR3 length equals 15 residues. The germline V gene has CDR1 MGHRA and CDR2 YSYEKL. V shed 4 bases and J shed 2 bases, with 12 bases lying between them. CDR3 DNA sequence: TGCGCCAGCAGCCTCTCAGATAAGGCCTACAATGAGCAGTTCATC. Translation: CASSLSDKAYNEQFI.

In its sample, this clonotype was seen many times. The V gene is TRBV5-1, the J gene TRBJ2-1; no definite D call. From germline, CDR1 is SGHRS and CDR2 YFSETQ. With 0 bases removed from V and 8 bases from J, the gap between germline ends came to 12 bases. This CDR3 has 14 residues. CDR3 sequence (DNA): TGCGCCAGCAGCTTGGCGCCCTATTCTGATGAGCAGTTCTTC. Translated: CASSLAPYSDEQFF.

Ten or more counts support this clonotype. The chain carries TRBV10-3 and TRBJ1-2, with a weak D call TRBD1 (6 bases). The CDR3 spans 12 residues. Germline CDR1 and CDR2: ENHRY and SYGVKD. V lost 5 bases to trimming and J lost 7 bases, with 11 bases between them. In DNA form, the CDR3 reads TGTGCCATCAGTTCAGGGGATTCTGGCTACACCTTC. As protein: CAISSGDSGYTF.

This clonotype came up many times. The chain employs TRBV29-1 and TRBJ2-2, with D perhaps given as TRBD1 or TRBD2 (7 bases each). Trimming shortened V by 8 bases and J by 4 bases, and 11 bases separated the two germline ends. The CDR3 runs 12 residues. Germline V gene lookup returns CDR1 SQVTM and CDR2 ANQGSEA. CDR3 sequence reads: CSFRGGTGELFF. The CDR3 DNA reads as TGCAGCTTCAGGGGGGGCACCGGGGAGCTGTTTTTT.

In its sample, this clonotype was seen many times. One end of the junction is discordant with germline, which a read error may explain. This chain uses TRBV29-1 with TRBJ2-1; TRBD2 agrees at 13 bases. The CDR3 runs 15 residues. Per the germline V gene, CDR1 is SQVTM and CDR2 is ANQGSEA. The CDR3: CSAEGTSGKITEQFF. The CDR3 nucleotides are TGCAGCGCTGAAGGGACTAGCGGGAAGATTACTGAGCAGTTCTTC.

The gene calls are TRBV7-9 and TRBJ2-5; D gene ambiguous. The CDR3 sequence is 11 residues long. The V gene lost 6 bases and the J gene lost 1 base, with 3 bases spanning the gap. Germline V CDR1 and CDR2: SEHNR, FQNEAQ (reference sequence). DNA of the CDR3: TGTGCCAGCAGTATCCAAGAGACCCAGTACTTC. Encoded protein: CASSIQETQYF.

The chain uses TRBV12-3 or TRBV12-4 and TRBJ2-1, with 8 bases that match TRBD2. The junction had 3 bases not matched to a gene; V was cut back by 3 bases and J by 8 bases. This CDR3 comprises 13 residues. CDR3 DNA: TGTGCCAGCAGTTTTTTGCGGGAGGATGAGCAGTTCTTC. Protein product: CASSFLREDEQFF.

This clonotype was picked up many times. This chain links TRBV20-1 with TRBJ1-4, with a weak D call TRBD1 (5 bases). This CDR3 is 15 amino acids long. Trimming left V 3 bases short and J 5 bases short, with 16 bases between. CDR1 is DFQATT and CDR2 is SNEGSKA in the germline V gene (reference sequence). The CDR3 DNA follows: TGCAGTGCTAGTCGGGGACCGCTCTCAAATGAAAAACTGTTTTTT. Protein product: CSASRGPLSNEKLFF.

This clonotype showed up many times. The J gene is TRBJ2-1, the V gene TRBV25-1; weak D call: TRBD2 (5 bases). The CDR3 totals 15 residues. Trimming removed 8 bases from V and 5 bases from J, with 19 bases in between. Germline assignment: CDR1 MGHDK and CDR2 SYGVNS. The CDR3 nucleotides are TGTGCCAGCCAAGAGGGTCGACTGCAAAACAATGAGCAGTTCTTC. Encoded protein: CASQEGRLQNNEQFF.

This clonotype was seen repeatedly, ten times or more. The V call is TRBV29-1, the J call TRBJ2-1; D unresolved. Germline CDR1 reads SQVTM; CDR2 reads ANQGSEA. The CDR3 loop spans 12 amino acids. V lost 5 bases and J lost 4, with 9 bases in between. The CDR3 DNA reads TGCAGCGTTAGACCACAGTACAATGAGCAGTTCTTC. As protein: CSVRPQYNEQFF.